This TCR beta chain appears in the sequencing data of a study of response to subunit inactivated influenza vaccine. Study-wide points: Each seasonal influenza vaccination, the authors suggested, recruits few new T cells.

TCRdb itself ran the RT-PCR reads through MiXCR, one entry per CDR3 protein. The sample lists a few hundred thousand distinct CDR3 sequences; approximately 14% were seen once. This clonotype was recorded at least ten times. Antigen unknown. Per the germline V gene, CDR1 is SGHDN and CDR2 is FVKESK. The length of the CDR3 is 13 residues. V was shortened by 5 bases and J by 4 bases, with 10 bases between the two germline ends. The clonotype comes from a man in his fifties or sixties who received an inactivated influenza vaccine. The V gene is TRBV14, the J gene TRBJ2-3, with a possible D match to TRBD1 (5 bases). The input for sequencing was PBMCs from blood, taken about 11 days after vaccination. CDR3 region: CASSFRVSDTQYF. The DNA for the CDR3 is TGTGCCAGCAGCTTCAGGGTCTCAGATACGCAGTATTTT.